These 23 T cell receptor beta chains were sequenced from one sample in a study of T cell changes during pregnancy in multiple sclerosis. Sequenced by immunoSEQ multiplex PCR; TCRdb stores in-frame clones only, minus some. The sample has 100,000 or so clones, approximately 92% seen once. Sequences were derived from peripheral blood, sampled in the second trimester of pregnancy. The receptor source for this set is a female donor with multiple sclerosis, enrolled in a pregnancy study.

The chain is built from TRBV7-9 and TRBJ1-1; 8 nucleotides line up with TRBD1. Germline V lookup: CDR1 SEHNR, CDR2 FQNEAQ (reference sequence). This CDR3 is built from 14 residues. Trimming at V came to 3 bases and at J to 5 bases, leaving 5 bases not matched to a gene. CDR3 coding DNA: TGTGCCAGCAGCTTTAGACAGGGGAGGACTGAAGCTTTCTTT. Translated: CASSFRQGRTEAFF. Filled out from reference TRBV7-9 and TRBJ1-1, the complete variable domain reads DTGVSQNPRHKITKRGQNVTFRCDPISEHNRLYWYRQTLGQGPEFLTYFQNEAQLEKSRLLSDRFSAERPKGSFSTLEIQRTEQGDSAMYLCASSFRQGRTEAFFGQGTRLTVV.

The chain has TRBV11-3 and TRBJ2-2; 11 bases fit TRBD1. Per the germline V gene, CDR1 is SGHNT and CDR2 is YENEEA. The CDR3 covers 15 residues. V lost 5 bases, J lost 5 bases, and 4 bases stayed unmatched. CDR3 loop: CASSRGQGVTGELFF. The CDR3 DNA sequence: TGTGCCAGCAGCCGGGGACAGGGGGTTACCGGGGAGCTGTTTTTT.

CDR3 amino acids: CASSRRTGVQETQYF. The CDR3 DNA is TGTGCCAGCAGCAGGCGGACAGGGGTTCAAGAGACCCAGTACTTC. This sequence joins TRBV14 and TRBJ2-5; TRBD1 matches at 9 bases. The ends lost 5 bases at V and 2 bases at J; junction bases unmatched: 6. Germline V gene lookup returns CDR1 SGHDN and CDR2 FVKESK. The CDR3 contains 15 residues.

V is TRBV5-1 and J is TRBJ2-3; TRBD1 aligns across 7 bases. V shed 4 bases and J 2 bases; nucleotides not matched to a gene: 13. CDR3 size: 17 residues. CDR1 and CDR2 (germline): SGHRS, YFSETQ. Here the CDR3 DNA reads TGCGCCAGCAGCCAGGGACAGAGTCTTACAACCACAGATACGCAGTATTTT. Its protein is CASSQGQSLTTTDTQYF.

V is TRBV7-2 and J is TRBJ2-2, with 7 bases lining up with TRBD1. Germline V gene data show CDR1 as SGHTA and CDR2 as FQGNSA. Losses at the gene ends were 2 bases for V and 4 bases for J; bases not matched to a gene: 1. This CDR3 is built from 14 residues. The CDR3 region is CASSLTGVTGELFF. In nucleotides, the CDR3 is TGTGCCAGCAGCTTAACAGGGGTCACCGGGGAGCTGTTTTTT.

V and J are TRBV6-4 and TRBJ2-2; unclear D gene. This CDR3 contains 14 residues. CDR1 is MRHNA, CDR2 SNTAGT, per germline. The V end lost 4 bases, the J end lost 3 bases, and 9 bases lay between the germline ends. CDR3 protein: CASSAQADTGELFF. The CDR3 coding sequence is TGTGCCAGCAGTGCTCAGGCAGACACCGGGGAGCTGTTTTTT.

The rearrangement uses TRBV11-2 and TRBJ2-1; D may be TRBD2 (5 bases). This CDR3 has 14 residues. Deletions cut 3 bases from V and 5 bases from J, with 11 bases between. CDR1 is SGHAT, CDR2 FQNNGV, per germline. The CDR3 region is CASSFFSDHNEQFF. For the CDR3, the DNA is TGTGCCAGCAGCTTTTTTAGCGATCACAATGAGCAGTTCTTC.

The J gene is TRBJ2-5, the V gene TRBV10-3; 13 bases align to TRBD2. The V gene's germline CDR1 is ENHRY and CDR2 SYGVKD. V was clipped by 2 bases and J by 5 bases; unmatched bases: 5. The CDR3 consists of 16 residues. The CDR3 DNA is TGTGCCATCAGTGAGCGACTAGCGGGAGGTCGGGAGACCCAGTACTTC. Protein product: CAISERLAGGRETQYF.

The chain couples TRBV2 to TRBJ1-2; TRBD1 matches at 7 bases. The germline V gene has CDR1 SNHLY and CDR2 FYNNEI. CDR3 length: 13 residues. V dropped 1 base and J dropped 8; count of bases not matched to a gene: 4. This CDR3 reads CASSEEGGRGYTF. CDR3 bases: TGTGCCAGCAGTGAAGAAGGGGGCCGCGGCTACACCTTC. Drawing the rest from reference TRBV2 and TRBJ1-2, the complete variable domain is EPEVTQTPSHQVTQMGQEVILRCVPISNHLYFYWYRQILGQKVEFLVSFYNNEISEKSEIFDDQFSVERPDGSNFTLKIRSTKLEDSAMYFCASSEEGGRGYTFGSGTRLTVV.

The J gene is TRBJ2-7, the V gene TRBV25-1, with 8 bases lining up with TRBD1. The V gene end was trimmed by 1 base and the J gene end by 3 bases; junction bases not matched to a gene: 5. The CDR3 has 15 amino acids. Looked up from germline, CDR1 is MGHDK and CDR2 is SYGVNS. The CDR3 coding sequence is TGTGCCAGCAGTGAATCAGGACAGGGATTCTACGAGCAGTACTTC. This gives the protein CASSESGQGFYEQYF.

The gene calls are TRBV27 and TRBJ1-6; maybe TRBD1 (6 bases). The length of the CDR3 is 17 residues. Germline V lookup: CDR1 MNHEY, CDR2 SMNVEV (reference sequence). Trimming left V 4 bases short and J 13 bases short, with 26 bases between. The CDR3 here is CASSSPGPGPWGGPLHF. In DNA, the CDR3 is TGTGCCAGCAGTTCCCCGGGACCTGGACCTTGGGGGGGCCCCCTCCACTTT.

The chain employs TRBV28 and TRBJ1-2; no clear D gene. The V gene lost 6 bases and the J gene lost 3 bases, with 8 bases spanning the gap. The germline CDR1 and CDR2 sequences are MDHEN and SYDVKM. This CDR3 comprises 12 residues. The CDR3 DNA is TGTGCCAGCAGCGGGGTTCACTATGGCTACACCTTC. Translated, it gives CASSGVHYGYTF.

The chain employs TRBV6-5 and TRBJ2-6; D remains unclear. In germline, CDR1 is MNHEY, CDR2 SVGAGI. The CDR3 spans 16 residues. V lost 2 bases to trimming and J lost 0 bases, with 8 bases between them. The CDR3 nucleotides are TGTGCCAGCAGTTACCACTCGAGCTCTGGGGCCAACGTCCTGACTTTC. It translates to CASSYHSSSGANVLTF.

The CDR3 loop reads CASSLIVGTSYEQYF. CDR3 nucleotides: TGCGCCAGCAGCTTGATTGTGGGCACCTCCTACGAGCAGTACTTC. The V call is TRBV5-1, the J call TRBJ2-7; D remains ambiguous. Deletions cut 1 base from V and 0 bases from J, with 11 bases between. From germline, CDR1 is SGHRS and CDR2 YFSETQ. This CDR3 comprises 15 residues.

J is TRBJ1-3 and V is TRBV7-2; D is unclear. Germline loops: CDR1 SGHTA, CDR2 FQGNSA. Trimming cost V 4 bases and J 4 bases, with 2 bases left between them. CDR3 size: 11 residues. As DNA, the CDR3 is TGTGCCAGCAGCTCGGGAAACACCATATATTTT. This encodes CASSSGNTIYF.

The V call is TRBV19, the J call TRBJ2-2, with D possibly TRBD1 on 6 matching bases. V gave up 5 bases and J gave up 4 bases, with 14 bases separating them. The CDR3 extends over 15 amino acids. Germline V CDR1 and CDR2: LNHDA, SQIVND (reference sequence). The CDR3 loop reads CASSGAQGGTGELFF. The CDR3 nucleotides read TGTGCCAGTAGTGGGGCACAGGGCGGCACCGGGGAGCTGTTTTTT.

The gene calls are TRBV15 and TRBJ2-7; 7 bases are shared with TRBD2. The germline CDR1 and CDR2 sequences are LNHNV and YYDKDF (reference sequence). The CDR3 sequence is 17 residues long. The junction had 8 bases not matched to a gene; V was cut back by 0 bases and J by 0 bases. DNA for the CDR3: TGTGCCACCAGCAGAGATCGGAGACTAGCCGACTCCTACGAGCAGTACTTC. Amino acids: CATSRDRRLADSYEQYF.

This sequence joins TRBV6-4 and TRBJ2-1; TRBD1 agrees at 7 bases. Germline V gene data show CDR1 as MRHNA and CDR2 as SNTAGT. This CDR3 comprises 13 residues. V lost 6 bases, J lost 8 bases, and 7 bases stayed unmatched. The CDR3 sequence: CASSATGFDEQFF. The DNA for the CDR3 is TGTGCCAGCAGCGCGACAGGGTTCGATGAGCAGTTCTTC.

The V and J genes are TRBV6-6 and TRBJ2-1; TRBD2 is a possible D gene (5 bases). The CDR3 is 15 amino acids. Germline loops: CDR1 MNHNY, CDR2 SVGAGI (reference sequence). The CDR3 region has the DNA TGTGCGGCCCGGCGGCTAGCCATATCCTACAATGAGCAGTTCTTC. Protein: CAARRLAISYNEQFF.

The V and J genes are TRBV7-2 and TRBJ2-3, with 7 bases matching TRBD1. Germline CDR1 is SGHTA and CDR2 is FQGNSA. The ends lost 5 bases at V and 5 bases at J; junction bases unmatched: 10. This CDR3 comprises 15 residues. DNA of the CDR3: TGTGCCAGCAGCATACCGACAGGGATCGTAGATACGCAGTATTTT. Its translation is CASSIPTGIVDTQYF.

The genes are TRBV11-2 and TRBJ2-7, with 7 bases lining up with TRBD1. With 2 bases clipped from V and 3 bases from J, the junction kept 7 bases outside the gene matches. The CDR3 contains 15 residues. Germline V gene sequence: CDR1 SGHAT, CDR2 FQNNGV. CDR3 sequence: CASSLLPTGDYEQYF. In DNA, the CDR3 is TGTGCCAGCAGCTTACTCCCCACAGGGGACTACGAGCAGTACTTC.

The chain has TRBV4-2 and TRBJ2-5, with TRBD2 matching over 7 bases. J gave up 3 bases and V 1 base, and 11 bases lay outside the gene matches. Germline V gene lookup returns CDR1 LGHNA and CDR2 YNFKEQ. The CDR3 loop spans 17 amino acids. In DNA, the CDR3 is TGTGCCAGCAGCCAAGGAATATCGGCGCTAGCGGAAGAGACCCAGTACTTC. Translated: CASSQGISALAEETQYF.

V is TRBV7-9 and J is TRBJ2-3; 10 bases are a match to TRBD2. V lost 5 bases and J lost 4; bases outside the gene matches: 9. This CDR3 is built from 16 residues. Germline V CDR1 and CDR2: SEHNR, FQNEAQ (reference sequence). DNA of the CDR3: TGTGCCAGCAGCCCCCCGGGACTAGCGTTGTCAGATACGCAGTATTTT. It encodes CASSPPGLALSDTQYF.